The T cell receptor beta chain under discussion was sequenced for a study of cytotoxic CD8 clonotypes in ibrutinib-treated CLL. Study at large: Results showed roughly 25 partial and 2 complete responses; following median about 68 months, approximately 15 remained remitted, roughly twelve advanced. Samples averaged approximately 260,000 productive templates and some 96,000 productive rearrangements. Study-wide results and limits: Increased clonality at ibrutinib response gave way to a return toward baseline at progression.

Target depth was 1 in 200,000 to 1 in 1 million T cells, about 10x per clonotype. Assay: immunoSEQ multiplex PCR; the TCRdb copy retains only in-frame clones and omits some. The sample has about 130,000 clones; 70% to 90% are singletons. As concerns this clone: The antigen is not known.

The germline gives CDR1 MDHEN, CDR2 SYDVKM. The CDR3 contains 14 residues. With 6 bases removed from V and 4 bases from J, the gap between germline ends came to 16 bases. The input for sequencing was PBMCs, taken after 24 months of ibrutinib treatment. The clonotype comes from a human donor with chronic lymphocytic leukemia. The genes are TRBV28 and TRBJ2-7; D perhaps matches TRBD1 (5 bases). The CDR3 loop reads CASRRGRAMYEQYF. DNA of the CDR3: TGTGCCAGCAGAAGGGGCAGGGCGATGTACGAGCAGTACTTC.